This T cell receptor beta chain was captured in a study of beta chain features in type 1 diabetes (dated by TCRdb to the late 2010s). Regarding the complete study: Mean age, gender distribution, total cell number and subset yield did not differ between patients and healthy donors. The study compared TCRB repertoires of sorted circulating CD4+ T cell subsets between recently diagnosed type 1 diabetes patients and matched healthy donors. A total of 107,917,701 sorted cells were examined across all samples, and RNA yield correlated strongly with the number of cells per subset. Regulatory and stem cell-like memory subsets were isolated from only 8 patients and roughly eight healthy donors, whereas naive and central memory subsets came from all 28 donors. Findings and caveats that apply to the study as a whole: At VDJ recombination sites, type 1 diabetes patients had fewer insertions and more deleted nucleotides, which implies abnormalities in thymic rearrangement. Sequencing cDNA rather than genomic DNA could over-represent highly expressing activated cells, although activation and CD3 levels did not differ between groups. The naive, central memory and regulatory TCRB repertoires appeared to resemble one another more closely among patients than among healthy donors. Because small numbers of individuals were included in the HLA sub-analyses, any influence of HLA type on TCRB rearrangement was left unresolved. PCR might favor shorter templates, but patient and control samples were amplified and corrected together, so any skew would affect both groups equally. A moderate but significant shortening of TCRB CDR3 length was observed in type 1 diabetes patients in all four CD4+ subsets.

The High Capacity cDNA Reverse Transcription Kit was used to reverse transcribe all of the isolated RNA, meaning that expressed TCRB transcripts were what got sequenced. Deep immunoSEQ sequencing was performed on naive, central memory and regulatory T cell samples, with an average of around 3.5 million total reads per sample. Sorted cells were lysed in RLT buffer, and RNA was extracted using DNase-treated RNeasy Micro or Mini kits according to cell number. Each cell subset was processed on its own to prevent cross-contamination, while patient and healthy donor samples were processed together. TCRB sequences were amplified from cDNA with the immunoSEQ multiplex PCR, producing 87-bp fragments spanning the CDR3 region. The amplicons were sequenced using the Illumina HiSeq platform. The paper's data handling went like this. PCR bias was corrected computationally using synthetic template baselines, and reads within Hamming distance 2 were collapsed, with unmergeable singletons discarded. Reads were aligned against IMGT to assign V, D and J genes, CDR3 length and insertions or deletions at six rearrangement sites. Within each subset, clonotype counts were normalized to sorted cell number, and only after that were true diversity and Gini coefficients computed with the tcR R package. Repertoire sharing was quantified using the overlap coefficient calculated on TCRB nucleotide sequences. TCRdb mirrors the immuneACCESS table, restricted to in-frame sequences. Some clones are absent from its copies; in checked studies, under half trace to an unresolved V gene, and the reason for the others is unknown. The V and J calls and clone size come from that table; D and trimming were worked out from the DNA. The sample yields roughly 130,000 clones; less than 20% were counted once. Roughly 2.5% of the sample comes from the top ten.

This clone was seen at least ten times. This receptor's antigen is unknown. No clone much larger than this one lies a single base away; base qualities are absent. A single peripheral blood draw of about 116 mL on average was collected from each donor into heparinised tubes. A BD FACSAria II and a panel including CD45RO, CCR7, CD25, CD127, CD95 and CD27 were used to sort naive, central memory, regulatory and stem cell-like memory CD4+ T cells. Every sorted population had a purity above 95%. PBMCs were isolated immediately by Lymphoprep density gradient centrifugation and stained directly without culture. To minimize batch effects, samples were stained and sorted in pairs, one healthy donor with one patient per experiment. V is pruned by 5 bases and J by 5 bases, leaving 6 bases of the junction without a gene match. CDR1 SGHTA and CDR2 FQGNSA are derived from the germline V gene. Including cysteine and phenylalanine, the CDR3 has 15 amino acids. The sequence is cut down to CDR3 DNA, 45 bases in frame from base 1.

The chain joins TRBV7-2 to TRBJ2-3, and 11 junction bases match TRBD1. The specimen sequenced was central memory CD4+ T cells from blood. The TCR sequence derives from a young man with type 1 diabetes. The CDR3 reads as follows: CASSPRDRGIDTQYF. The nucleotides read TGTGCCAGCAGCCCCCGGGACAGGGGGATAGATACGCAGTATTTT.